This T cell receptor beta chain was found in a study of a mutant IDH1 vaccine in newly diagnosed glioma. Concerning this clone itself: No antigen is known for it.

The CDR3 extends over 15 amino acids. V dropped 1 base and J dropped 6; count of bases not matched to a gene: 4. The V gene's germline CDR1 is LGHNA and CDR2 YNFKEQ. The sample's time point: week 11, during vaccination. Every single dose of the vaccine, 300 ug of mutant IDH1 20-mer peptide, came with topical imiquimod. Only in-frame clones appear in the TCRdb table, and some are missing; sequencing was by immunoSEQ multiplex PCR. The sample consists of some 30,000 clones, around 90% of them appearing once. Specimen: PBMCs, collected from a glioma patient whose treatment included an IDH1 peptide vaccine. The gene calls are TRBV4-2 and TRBJ2-1; 9 bases match TRBD2. This clonotype was obtained from a man aged 18 to 30 with glioma. CDR3: CASSQVLAGRNEQFF. CDR3 DNA sequence: TGTGCCAGCAGCCAAGTCCTAGCGGGACGCAATGAGCAGTTCTTC.